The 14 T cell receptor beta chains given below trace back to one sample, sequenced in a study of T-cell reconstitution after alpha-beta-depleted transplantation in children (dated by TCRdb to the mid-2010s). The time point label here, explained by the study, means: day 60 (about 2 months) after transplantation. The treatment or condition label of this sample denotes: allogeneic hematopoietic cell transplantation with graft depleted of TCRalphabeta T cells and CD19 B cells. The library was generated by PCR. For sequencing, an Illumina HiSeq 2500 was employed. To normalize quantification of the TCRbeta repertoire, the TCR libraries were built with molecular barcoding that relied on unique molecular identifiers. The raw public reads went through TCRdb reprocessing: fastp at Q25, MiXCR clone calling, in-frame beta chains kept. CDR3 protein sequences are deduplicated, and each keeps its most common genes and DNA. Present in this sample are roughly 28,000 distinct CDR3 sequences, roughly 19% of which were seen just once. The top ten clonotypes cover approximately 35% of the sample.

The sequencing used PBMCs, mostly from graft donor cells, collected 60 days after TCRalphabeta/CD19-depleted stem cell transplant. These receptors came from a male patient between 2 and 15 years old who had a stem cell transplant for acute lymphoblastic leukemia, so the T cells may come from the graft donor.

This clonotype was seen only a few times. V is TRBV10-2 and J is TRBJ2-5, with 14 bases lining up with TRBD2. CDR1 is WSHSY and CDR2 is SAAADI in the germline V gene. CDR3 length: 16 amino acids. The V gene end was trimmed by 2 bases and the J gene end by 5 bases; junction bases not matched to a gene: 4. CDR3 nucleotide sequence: TGCGCCAGCAGTGAGGTGTGGACTAGCGGGGGGGAGACCCAGTACTTC. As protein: CASSEVWTSGGETQYF.

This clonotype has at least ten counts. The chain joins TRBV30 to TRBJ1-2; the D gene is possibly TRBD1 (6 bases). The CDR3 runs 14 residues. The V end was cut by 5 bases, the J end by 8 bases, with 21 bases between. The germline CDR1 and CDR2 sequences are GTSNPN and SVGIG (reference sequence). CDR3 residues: CAWGNPIQGHGYTF. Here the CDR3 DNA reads TGTGCCTGGGGTAACCCAATACAGGGCCACGGCTACACCTTC.

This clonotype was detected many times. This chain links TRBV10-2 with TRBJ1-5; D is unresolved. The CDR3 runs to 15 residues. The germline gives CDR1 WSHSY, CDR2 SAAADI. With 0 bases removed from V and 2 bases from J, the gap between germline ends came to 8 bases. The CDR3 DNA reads TGCGCCAGCAGTGAGTCGACAAGAGGCAATCAGCCCCAGCATTTT. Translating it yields CASSESTRGNQPQHF.

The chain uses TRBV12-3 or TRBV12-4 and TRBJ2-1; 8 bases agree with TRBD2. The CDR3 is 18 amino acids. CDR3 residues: CTCSFKLAAPYSYNEQFF. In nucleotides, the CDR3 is TGTACCTGCAGTTTCAAACTAGCGGCCCCCTACTCCTACAATGAGCAGTTCTTC.

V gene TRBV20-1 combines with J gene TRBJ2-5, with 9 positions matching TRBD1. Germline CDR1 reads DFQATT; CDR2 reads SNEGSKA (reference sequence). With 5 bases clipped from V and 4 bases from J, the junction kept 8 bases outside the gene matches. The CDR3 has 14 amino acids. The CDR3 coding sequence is TGCAGTGCTGAACCCGGGACAGGGATAGAGACCCAGTACTTC. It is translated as CSAEPGTGIETQYF.

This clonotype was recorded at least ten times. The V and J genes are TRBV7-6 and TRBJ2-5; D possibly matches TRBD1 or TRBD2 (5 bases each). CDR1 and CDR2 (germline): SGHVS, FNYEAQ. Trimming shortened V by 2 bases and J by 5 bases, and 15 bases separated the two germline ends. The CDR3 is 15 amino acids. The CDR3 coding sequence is TGTGCCAGCAGCTTAAGAGTCTGGGGGATGGAGACCCAGTACTTC. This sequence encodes CASSLRVWGMETQYF.

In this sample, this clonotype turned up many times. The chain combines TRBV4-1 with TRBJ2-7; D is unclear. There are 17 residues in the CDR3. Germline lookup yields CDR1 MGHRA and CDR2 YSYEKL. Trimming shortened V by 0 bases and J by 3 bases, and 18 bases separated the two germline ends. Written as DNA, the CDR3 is TGCGCCAGCAGCCAAGATATAGACCCCTGGATTAGCTACGAGCAGTACTTC. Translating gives CASSQDIDPWISYEQYF.

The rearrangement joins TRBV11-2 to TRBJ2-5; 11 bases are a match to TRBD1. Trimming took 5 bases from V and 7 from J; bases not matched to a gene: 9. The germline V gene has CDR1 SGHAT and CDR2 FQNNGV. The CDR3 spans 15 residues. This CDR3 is CASSPGQGVVGTQYF. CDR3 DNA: TGTGCCAGCAGCCCGGGACAGGGGGTGGTAGGGACCCAGTACTTC.

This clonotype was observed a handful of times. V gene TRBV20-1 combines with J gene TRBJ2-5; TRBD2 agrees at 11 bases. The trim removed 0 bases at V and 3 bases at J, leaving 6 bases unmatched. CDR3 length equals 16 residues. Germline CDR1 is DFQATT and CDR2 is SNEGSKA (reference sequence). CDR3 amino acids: CSARDPTSGGKETQYF. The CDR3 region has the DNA TGCAGTGCTAGAGATCCAACTAGCGGGGGTAAAGAGACCCAGTACTTC.

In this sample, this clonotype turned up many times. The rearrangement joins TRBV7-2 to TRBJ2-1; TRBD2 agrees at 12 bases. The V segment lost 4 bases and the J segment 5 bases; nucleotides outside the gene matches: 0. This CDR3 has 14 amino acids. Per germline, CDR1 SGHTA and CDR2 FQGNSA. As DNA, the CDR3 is TGTGCCAGCAGCTGGACTAGCGGGGACAATGAGCAGTTCTTC. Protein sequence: CASSWTSGDNEQFF.

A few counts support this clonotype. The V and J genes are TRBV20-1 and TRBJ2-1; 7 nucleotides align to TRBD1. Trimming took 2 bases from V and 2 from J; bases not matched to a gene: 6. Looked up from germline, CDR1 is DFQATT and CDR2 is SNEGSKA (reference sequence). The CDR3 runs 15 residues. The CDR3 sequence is CSARPQGVTYNEQFF. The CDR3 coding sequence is TGCAGTGCTAGACCTCAGGGGGTAACCTACAATGAGCAGTTCTTC.

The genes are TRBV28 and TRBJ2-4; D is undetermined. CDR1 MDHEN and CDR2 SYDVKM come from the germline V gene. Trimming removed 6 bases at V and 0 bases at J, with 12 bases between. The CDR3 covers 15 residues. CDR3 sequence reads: CASSPPELAKNIQYF. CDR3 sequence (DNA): TGTGCCAGCAGCCCCCCCGAGCTAGCCAAAAACATTCAGTACTTC. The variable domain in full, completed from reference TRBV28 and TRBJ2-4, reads DVKVTQSSRYLVKRTGEKVFLECVQDMDHENMFWYRQDPGLGLRLIYFSYDVKMKEKGDIPEGYSVSREKKERFSLILESASTNQTSMYLCASSPPELAKNIQYFGAGTRLSVL.

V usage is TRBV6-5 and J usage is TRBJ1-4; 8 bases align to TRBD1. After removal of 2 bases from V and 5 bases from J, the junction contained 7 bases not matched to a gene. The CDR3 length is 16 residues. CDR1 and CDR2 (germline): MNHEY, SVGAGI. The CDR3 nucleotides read TGTGCCAGCAGTTACCCGCTACAGGGGGGAAATGAAAAACTGTTTTTT. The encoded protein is CASSYPLQGGNEKLFF.

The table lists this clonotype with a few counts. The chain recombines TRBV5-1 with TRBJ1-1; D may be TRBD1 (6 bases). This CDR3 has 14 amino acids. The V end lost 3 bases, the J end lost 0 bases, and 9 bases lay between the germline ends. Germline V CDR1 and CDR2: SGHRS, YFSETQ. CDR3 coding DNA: TGCGCCAGCAGCTCACAGGGCTTGAACACTGAAGCTTTCTTT. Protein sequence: CASSSQGLNTEAFF. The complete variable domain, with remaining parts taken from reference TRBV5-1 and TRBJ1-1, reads KAGVTQTPRYLIKTRGQQVTLSCSPISGHRSVSWYQQTPGQGLQFLFEYFSETQRNKGNFPGRFSGRQFSNSRSEMNVSTLELGDSALYLCASSSQGLNTEAFFGQGTRLTVV.